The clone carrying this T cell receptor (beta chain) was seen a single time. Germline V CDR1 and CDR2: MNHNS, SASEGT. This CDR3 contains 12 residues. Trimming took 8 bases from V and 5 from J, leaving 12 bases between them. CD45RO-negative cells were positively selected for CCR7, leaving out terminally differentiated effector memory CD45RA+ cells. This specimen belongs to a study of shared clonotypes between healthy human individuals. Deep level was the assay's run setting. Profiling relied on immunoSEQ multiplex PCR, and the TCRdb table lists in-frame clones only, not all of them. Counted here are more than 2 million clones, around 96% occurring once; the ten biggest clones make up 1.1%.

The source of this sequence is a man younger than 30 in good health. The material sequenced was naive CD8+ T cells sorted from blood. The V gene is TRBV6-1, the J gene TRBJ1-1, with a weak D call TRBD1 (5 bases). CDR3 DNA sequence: TGTGCCAGCCACGAAAGGGGAACTGAAGCTTTCTTT. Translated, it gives CASHERGTEAFF.